The 10 T cell receptor beta chains below were found in one sample sequenced in a study of T cell repertoires in cytomegalovirus infection. TCRdb re-derived calls from the reads in MiXCR, one entry per CDR3 protein. The sample yields about 600,000 distinct CDR3 sequences, roughly 26% seen once. The sequenced material came from CD8+ T cells from PBMCs. The receptor set was obtained from a human donor in good health (CMV status not recorded). Some clones in this sample may be carry-over from other donors' samples.

With regard to this clonotype: This may stem from a read error, because a much larger clone lies one nucleotide away. The V call is TRBV28, the J call TRBJ2-5; 9 bases agree with TRBD1. From germline, CDR1 is MDHEN and CDR2 SYDVKM. Unmatched junction bases numbered 4, after V lost 4 bases and J lost 1 base. The CDR3 covers 15 residues. The CDR3: CASSSRDRVQETQYF. CDR3 bases: TGTGCCAGCAGTTCCCGGGACAGGGTCCAAGAGACCCAGTACTTC.

The chain employs TRBV7-2 and TRBJ1-4, with D perhaps matching TRBD1 (6 bases). This CDR3 has 13 amino acids. Germline V gives CDR1 SGHTA, CDR2 FQGNSA. Between the trimmed V and J ends, which lost 4 bases and 8 bases, there was a span of 11 bases. In DNA form, the CDR3 reads TGTGCCAGCAGCTCTGAAGGGGGGGAAAAACTGTTTTTT. Its protein product is CASSSEGGEKLFF.

For this clonotype: One junction end disagrees with the germline gene, perhaps due to a read error. This chain uses TRBV7-6 with TRBJ2-1; weak D call: TRBD1 (5 bases). Germline V gene lookup returns CDR1 SGHVS and CDR2 FNYEAQ. The CDR3 runs 15 residues. CDR3 coding DNA: TGTGCCAGCAGCCCAGGGAAGAGCTCCTACAATAAGCAGTTCTTC. This sequence encodes CASSPGKSSYNKQFF.

In its sample, this clonotype was seen a few times. This sequence joins TRBV5-5 and TRBJ2-2; D is undetermined. The CDR3 loop spans 17 amino acids. Trimming cost V 0 bases and J 0 bases, with 12 bases left between them. Per the germline V gene, CDR1 is SGHKS and CDR2 is YYEKEE (reference sequence). In DNA form, the CDR3 reads TGTGCCAGCAGCTTGGCCAAAAACCCCGCGAACACCGGGGAGCTGTTTTTT. This codes for CASSLAKNPANTGELFF.

Comment on this clonotype: The junction departs from the called germline gene at one end, perhaps through a read error. The chain employs TRBV4-1 and TRBJ1-5; no definite D call. The CDR3 runs to 15 residues. Germline V gene lookup returns CDR1 MGHRA and CDR2 YSYEKL. The CDR3, as DNA: TGCACCAGCAGCCAAGATCAGGTCGGCCGGCAGCCCCAGCATTTT. It yields the protein CTSSQDQVGRQPQHF.

The table lists this clonotype with a few counts. This chain connects TRBV7-9 to TRBJ1-1; 8 positions agree with TRBD1. This CDR3 contains 15 residues. The V segment lost 4 bases and the J segment 2 bases; nucleotides outside the gene matches: 6. Germline CDR1 and CDR2: SEHNR and FQNEAQ (reference sequence). In DNA form, the CDR3 reads TGTGCCAGCAGCTCCTGGACAGGGTCCAACACTGAAGCTTTCTTT. Protein product: CASSSWTGSNTEAFF. The entire variable domain, with the rest obtained from reference TRBV7-9 and TRBJ1-1, is as follows: DTGVSQNPRHKITKRGQNVTFRCDPISEHNRLYWYRQTLGQGPEFLTYFQNEAQLEKSRLLSDRFSAERPKGSFSTLEIQRTEQGDSAMYLCASSSWTGSNTEAFFGQGTRLTVV.

J is TRBJ2-7 and V is TRBV4-1; D not resolved. Germline CDR1 MGHRA, CDR2 YSYEKL. The CDR3 extends over 16 amino acids. The V end lost 2 bases, the J end lost 4 bases, and 18 bases lay between the germline ends. The CDR3 sequence: CASSQNVQGAAYEQYF. For the CDR3, the DNA is TGCGCCAGCAGCCAAAATGTCCAAGGAGCCGCGTACGAGCAGTACTTC.

Regarding this clonotype: Being one base from a much bigger clone, this may be a read error. The V call is TRBV7-6, the J call TRBJ2-2; D perhaps matches TRBD1 (7 bases). The CDR3 extends over 15 amino acids. In germline, CDR1 is SGHVS, CDR2 FNYEAQ. CDR3 coding DNA: TGTGCCAGCAGCTCCGGTGGAGGGGGCACCGGGGAGCTGCTTTTT. Protein product: CASSSGGGGTGELLF.

The V gene is TRBV6-6, the J gene TRBJ2-1, with 11 bases that match TRBD1. Germline V gene data show CDR1 as MNHNY and CDR2 as SVGAGI (reference sequence). The CDR3 runs 14 residues. Unmatched junction bases numbered 7, after V lost 8 bases and J lost 7 bases. CDR3 residues: CASVVGQGVNEQFF. The CDR3 nucleotides are TGTGCCAGCGTTGTGGGACAGGGGGTTAATGAGCAGTTCTTC.

J is TRBJ2-1 and V is TRBV5-4, with a possible D match to TRBD1 (6 bases). Germline-derived CDR1 and CDR2 are SGHNT and YYREEE (reference sequence). Trimming pared 3 bases from V and 3 bases from J, leaving 13 bases between. The CDR3 runs 15 residues. The CDR3 bases are TGTGCCAGCAGCTCCGGGACAACCCGCTACAATGAGCAGTTCTTC. It specifies CASSSGTTRYNEQFF. Combining the CDR3 with reference TRBV5-4 and TRBJ2-1 gives the whole variable domain ETGVTQSPTHLIKTRGQQVTLRCSSQSGHNTVSWYQQALGQGPQFIFQYYREEENGRGNFPPRFSGLQFPNYSSELNVNALELDDSALYLCASSSGTTRYNEQFFGPGTRLTVL.